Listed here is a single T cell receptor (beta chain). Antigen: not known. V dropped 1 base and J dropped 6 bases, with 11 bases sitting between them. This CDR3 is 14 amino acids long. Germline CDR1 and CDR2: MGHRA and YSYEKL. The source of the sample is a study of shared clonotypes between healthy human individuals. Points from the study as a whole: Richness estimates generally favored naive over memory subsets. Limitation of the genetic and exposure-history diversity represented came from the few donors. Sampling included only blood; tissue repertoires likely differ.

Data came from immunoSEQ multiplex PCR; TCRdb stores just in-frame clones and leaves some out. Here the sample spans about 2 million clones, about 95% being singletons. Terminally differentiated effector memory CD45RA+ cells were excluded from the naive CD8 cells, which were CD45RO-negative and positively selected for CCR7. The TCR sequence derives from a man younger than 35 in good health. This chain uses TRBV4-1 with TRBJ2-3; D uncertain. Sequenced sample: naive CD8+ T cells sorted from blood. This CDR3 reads CASSQVYSSDTQYF. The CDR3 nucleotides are TGCGCCAGCAGCCAAGTTTATTCGAGCGATACGCAGTATTTT.